Below are 30 T cell receptor beta chains sequenced from a single sample in a study of shared clonotypes between healthy human individuals. Libraries were prepared by immunoSEQ multiplex PCR; TCRdb keeps only in-frame clonotypes and omits some of them. In the table there are about 680,000 clones, approximately 73% of which are singletons. Material: memory CD4+ T cells sorted from blood. Subset in this sample: CD45RA-negative fraction. The source is a woman aged 30 to 39 in good health.

The rearrangement joins TRBV2 to TRBJ2-1; D is ambiguous. V lost 8 bases and J 0 bases, leaving 11 bases between the germline ends. Germline CDR1 and CDR2: SNHLY and FYNNEI. The CDR3 has 14 amino acids. The CDR3 DNA follows: TGTGCCAGCCGGCCGGTAGGCTCCTACAATGAGCAGTTCTTC. Protein sequence: CASRPVGSYNEQFF.

This chain joins TRBV20-1 and TRBJ1-4; D perhaps matches TRBD1 (5 bases). Looked up from germline, CDR1 is DFQATT and CDR2 is SNEGSKA (reference sequence). V was trimmed by 2 bases and J by 12 bases, leaving 10 bases between them. The CDR3 loop spans 11 amino acids. CDR3 region: CSARLGLELFF. The CDR3, as DNA: TGCAGTGCTAGATTGGGGCTCGAACTGTTTTTT.

J is TRBJ2-5 and V is TRBV6-1; unclear D gene. This CDR3 region has 11 residues. V was trimmed by 6 bases and J by 3 bases, leaving 5 bases between them. Germline V gives CDR1 MNHNS, CDR2 SASEGT. CDR3 sequence: CASRTEETQYF. DNA for the CDR3: TGTGCCAGCAGGACCGAAGAGACCCAGTACTTC.

The V gene is TRBV18, the J gene TRBJ2-4; 7 bases match TRBD1. The CDR3 has 13 amino acids. The V segment lost 3 bases and the J segment 5 bases; nucleotides outside the gene matches: 1. Germline CDR1 KGHSH, CDR2 LQKENI. CDR3 in amino acids: CASSPGQQNIQYF. The CDR3 region has the DNA TGTGCCAGCTCACCGGGACAGCAAAACATTCAGTACTTC.

The chain employs TRBV7-6 and TRBJ2-5, with D perhaps TRBD1 (5 bases). In germline, CDR1 is SGHVS, CDR2 FNYEAQ. The CDR3 contains 13 residues. The V gene lost 1 base and the J gene lost 4 bases, with 7 bases spanning the gap. For the CDR3, the DNA is TGTGCCAGCAGCTTAGGGACACTAGAGACCCAGTACTTC. This translates into CASSLGTLETQYF. The variable domain in full, completed from reference TRBV7-6 and TRBJ2-5, reads GAGVSQSPRYKVTKRGQDVALRCDPISGHVSLYWYRQALGQGPEFLTYFNYEAQQDKSGLPNDRFSAERPEGSISTLTIQRTEQRDSAMYRCASSLGTLETQYFGPGTRLLVL.

Points on this clone: In the same sample, other DNA sequences code for this CDR3. This chain joins TRBV5-1 and TRBJ1-2; tentatively, D is TRBD1 (6 bases). V was cut by 2 bases and J by 1 base, with 12 bases left in between. The CDR3 is 15 residues long. Germline V gene sequence: CDR1 SGHRS, CDR2 YFSETQ. The CDR3 is CASSLEGGGNYGYTF. CDR3 DNA: TGCGCCAGCAGCTTAGAAGGAGGGGGTAACTATGGCTACACCTTC. Complete variable domain (other parts from reference TRBV5-1 and TRBJ1-2): KAGVTQTPRYLIKTRGQQVTLSCSPISGHRSVSWYQQTPGQGLQFLFEYFSETQRNKGNFPGRFSGRQFSNSRSEMNVSTLELGDSALYLCASSLEGGGNYGYTFGSGTRLTVV.

V and J are TRBV15 and TRBJ2-2; TRBD1 agrees at 8 bases. This CDR3 region has 13 residues. Germline lookup yields CDR1 LNHNV and CDR2 YYDKDF (reference sequence). V lost 5 bases, J lost 5 bases, and 1 base stayed unmatched. In nucleotides, the CDR3 is TGTGCCACCAGCGGACAGGGTACCGGGGAGCTGTTTTTT. Its protein product is CATSGQGTGELFF.

The rearrangement joins TRBV6-5 to TRBJ2-5; 7 bases line up with TRBD1. This CDR3 spans 13 amino acids. Looked up from germline, CDR1 is MNHEY and CDR2 is SVGAGI. Losses at the gene ends were 4 bases for V and 5 bases for J; bases not matched to a gene: 4. CDR3 loop: CASSFPRGETQYF. For the CDR3, the DNA is TGTGCCAGCAGTTTCCCCAGGGGGGAGACCCAGTACTTC.

The genes are TRBV7-9 and TRBJ2-2, with 8 nucleotides matching TRBD2. CDR1 and CDR2 (germline): SEHNR, FQNEAQ (reference sequence). The trim removed 5 bases at V and 6 bases at J, leaving 11 bases unmatched. CDR3 length: 16 residues. The CDR3 here is CASSRRVAGKAGELFF. The CDR3 region has the DNA TGTGCCAGCAGCCGCCGGGTAGCGGGAAAGGCCGGGGAGCTGTTTTTT.

V is TRBV19 and J is TRBJ2-3, with 10 bases aligning to TRBD1. The CDR3 is 14 residues long. CDR1 LNHDA and CDR2 SQIVND come from the germline V gene (reference sequence). Trimming cost V 9 bases and J 2 bases; bases outside gene matches: 5. This CDR3 is CASGTGEPTDTQYF. For the CDR3, the DNA is TGTGCCAGCGGGACAGGGGAGCCCACAGATACGCAGTATTTT.

J is TRBJ1-1 and V is TRBV7-9; D is unclear. The CDR3 runs to 11 residues. In germline, CDR1 is SEHNR, CDR2 FQNEAQ (reference sequence). The V gene lost 5 bases and the J gene lost 11 bases, with 12 bases spanning the gap. The CDR3: CASSPRGDAFF. The CDR3 DNA follows: TGTGCCAGCAGCCCGCGGGGAGACGCTTTCTTT.

This clone was seen just once. The V gene is TRBV4-1, the J gene TRBJ2-2, with a possible D match to TRBD1 (6 bases). Trimming stripped 4 bases from V and 6 bases from J, with 21 bases between. The CDR3 is made up of 17 amino acids. Per germline, CDR1 MGHRA and CDR2 YSYEKL. This chain's CDR3 is CASSLPRGQGSSGELFF. The CDR3 DNA reads as TGCGCCAGCAGCCTCCCCCGGGGCCAGGGGAGCTCCGGGGAGCTGTTTTTT.

This clone was recorded once. V is TRBV20-1 and J is TRBJ2-7, with D unclear. The CDR3 extends over 11 amino acids. V lost 7 bases and J lost 0, with 7 bases in between. Germline CDR1 and CDR2: DFQATT and SNEGSKA (reference sequence). DNA for the CDR3: TGCAGTGGGACGTACTCCTACGAGCAGTACTTC. This codes for CSGTYSYEQYF.

This sequence joins TRBV7-8 and TRBJ1-2; D remains unclear. Per the germline V gene, CDR1 is SGHVS and CDR2 is FQNEAQ. V shed 1 base and J shed 2 bases, with 8 bases lying between them. The CDR3 contains 14 residues. The CDR3 region is CASSLDGRNYGYTF. The DNA for the CDR3 is TGTGCCAGCAGCTTAGATGGGAGAAACTATGGCTACACCTTC.

This clone appeared once. The chain couples TRBV30 to TRBJ1-1; D not resolved. The germline CDR1 and CDR2 sequences are GTSNPN and SVGIG (reference sequence). Trimming cost V 2 bases and J 1 base, with 8 bases left between them. This CDR3 is built from 13 residues. The CDR3 DNA follows: TGTGCCTGGAGTAGGGTTTCGAACACTGAAGCTTTCTTT. Translating it yields CAWSRVSNTEAFF.

The chain carries TRBV5-8 and TRBJ2-2; 9 bases align to TRBD1. The CDR3 spans 17 residues. Germline lookup yields CDR1 SGHTS and CDR2 YDEGEE. The junction had 10 bases not matched to a gene; V was cut back by 2 bases and J by 5 bases. In DNA, the CDR3 is TGTGCCAGCAGCTTATCACCCGGGACAGGGTATACCGGGGAGCTGTTTTTT. It translates to CASSLSPGTGYTGELFF.

The V and J genes are TRBV4-2 and TRBJ2-7, with 7 bases matching TRBD2. CDR1 and CDR2 from the germline V gene are LGHNA and YNFKEQ. This CDR3 is built from 15 residues. V dropped 4 bases and J dropped 0; count of bases not matched to a gene: 6. Here the CDR3 DNA reads TGTGCCAGCAGCCGGCCCCTAGCGGACTCCTACGAGCAGTACTTC. Translating it yields CASSRPLADSYEQYF.

The chain links TRBV5-1 to TRBJ2-7, with 12 bases fitting TRBD2. The V and J ends lost 3 bases and 12 bases, in that order; junction bases with no gene match: 10. The CDR3 has 14 amino acids. CDR1 is SGHRS, CDR2 YFSETQ, per germline. Here the CDR3 reads CASSSLAGGREGYF. In DNA form, the CDR3 reads TGCGCCAGCAGCTCACTAGCGGGAGGTCGGGAGGGGTACTTC.

The V and J genes are TRBV7-2 and TRBJ1-2; D may be TRBD1 (6 bases). Trimming left V 6 bases short and J 8 bases short, with 16 bases between. The CDR3 extends over 13 amino acids. Germline V lookup: CDR1 SGHTA, CDR2 FQGNSA. The CDR3 sequence is CASRTTGRHGYTF. CDR3 DNA: TGTGCCAGCAGAACAACAGGGAGACACGGCTACACCTTC.

The chain has TRBV7-9 and TRBJ1-1, with D possibly being TRBD1 (5 bases). The CDR3 totals 15 residues. CDR1 and CDR2 from the germline V gene are SEHNR and FQNEAQ (reference sequence). The germline V and J ends were trimmed by 6 bases and 3 bases, with 17 bases remaining between them. CDR3 amino acids: CASRPAQGLDTEAFF. CDR3 DNA sequence: TGTGCCAGCAGACCGGCGCAGGGATTGGACACTGAAGCTTTCTTT.

This chain links TRBV11-2 with TRBJ2-7; D remains ambiguous. Germline V gene sequence: CDR1 SGHAT, CDR2 FQNNGV. V was pared by 4 bases and J by 3 bases, with 16 bases between. The CDR3 length is 15 residues. CDR3 nucleotide sequence: TGTGCCAGCAGCTCCACCCGGTCCCAACACTACGAGCAGTACTTC. It is translated as CASSSTRSQHYEQYF.

The V call is TRBV2, the J call TRBJ2-6; TRBD1 matches 8 bases. The V gene's germline CDR1 is SNHLY and CDR2 FYNNEI. J was trimmed by 4 bases and V by 7 bases; bases with no gene match: 9. This CDR3 is 16 amino acids long. CDR3 bases: TGTGCCAGCAACGCAGGGGGCCATTCAGGGGCCAACGTCCTGACTTTC. Translated, it gives CASNAGGHSGANVLTF.

A few counts support this clone. Other DNA variants within this sample encode the same CDR3. The J gene is TRBJ2-5, the V gene TRBV5-6; D remains unclear. The germline V gene encodes CDR1 SGHDT and CDR2 YYEEEE. The length of the CDR3 is 11 residues. Trimming removed 1 base from V and 5 bases from J, with 3 bases in between. The CDR3 nucleotides read TGTGCCAGCAGCTTGTTGGAGACCCAGTACTTC. This encodes CASSLLETQYF.

This chain uses TRBV6-1 with TRBJ2-5; 8 nucleotides agree with TRBD1. V was pared by 2 bases and J by 10 bases, with 9 bases of the junction left unmatched. The CDR3 length is 14 residues. CDR1 is MNHNS and CDR2 is SASEGT in the germline V gene. CDR3 coding DNA: TGTGCCAGCAGTGAACGGACAGGGTGGAGACTCCAGTACTTC. It translates to CASSERTGWRLQYF.

This rearrangement joins TRBV7-2 to TRBJ1-2; D is undetermined. Germline values: CDR1 SGHTA, CDR2 FQGNSA. The CDR3 extends over 13 amino acids. Trimming cost V 5 bases and J 8 bases, with 15 bases left between them. The CDR3: CASSRAGPQGYTF. CDR3 coding DNA: TGTGCCAGCAGCCGAGCCGGGCCTCAGGGCTACACCTTC.

About this clone itself: Within the sample, other DNA sequences also encode this same CDR3. The chain combines TRBV28 with TRBJ2-4; possible D gene TRBD2, 6 bases. The CDR3 covers 14 residues. Trimming removed 3 bases at V and 1 base at J, with 7 bases between. Germline V gene lookup returns CDR1 MDHEN and CDR2 SYDVKM. CDR3 bases: TGTGCCAGCAGTTTGGGGGGTGCCAAAAACATTCAGTACTTC. Protein: CASSLGGAKNIQYF.

This clone came up once. The V call is TRBV6-1, the J call TRBJ2-1; 9 bases are a match to TRBD2. This CDR3 contains 13 residues. Germline-derived CDR1 and CDR2 are MNHNS and SASEGT. V dropped 10 bases and J dropped 3; count of bases not matched to a gene: 4. The CDR3 loop is CATLAGFYNEQFF. The CDR3, as DNA: TGTGCCACACTAGCGGGTTTCTACAATGAGCAGTTCTTC.

The chain is built from TRBV10-3 and TRBJ2-5, with D possibly TRBD1 on 6 matching bases. Germline CDR1 ENHRY, CDR2 SYGVKD. The CDR3 has 16 residues. V was cut by 3 bases and J by 2 bases, with 16 bases left in between. CDR3 DNA sequence: TGTGCCATCAGTGATCTTCACAGGGAAGGGCAAGAGACCCAGTACTTC. Its translation is CAISDLHREGQETQYF.

This clone is a singleton in its sample. This CDR3 is also generated by other DNA sequences in the sample. This chain joins TRBV4-2 and TRBJ2-1; D ambiguous. Trimming shortened V by 0 bases and J by 10 bases, and 4 bases separated the two germline ends. In germline, CDR1 is LGHNA, CDR2 YNFKEQ. The CDR3 length is 11 residues. CDR3 nucleotide sequence: TGTGCCAGCAGCCAAGAAAGCGAGCAGTTCTTC. This gives the protein CASSQESEQFF.

V gene TRBV11-2 combines with J gene TRBJ2-6; D is unresolved. Germline V gene data show CDR1 as SGHAT and CDR2 as FQNNGV. Trimming left V 3 bases short and J 0 bases short, with 3 bases between. This CDR3 is 14 amino acids long. The CDR3 loop is CASSFFSGANVLTF. The DNA of the CDR3 is TGTGCCAGCAGCTTTTTCTCTGGGGCCAACGTCCTGACTTTC.